Described below is a single TCR beta chain sequence and its context. Its antigen is still unknown. Time point in this sample: week 11, during vaccination. Vaccine doses each comprised 300 ug of mutant IDH1 20-mer peptide, with topical imiquimod. The data were taken from a study of a mutant IDH1 vaccine in newly diagnosed glioma. Study details: At weeks 1, 3, 5, 7, 11, 15, 19 and 23, patients received a vaccination, eight in all.

Germline V gene sequence: CDR1 SGHVS, CDR2 FQNEAQ. The CDR3 has 16 amino acids. Trimming took off 1 base at V and 1 base at J, with 13 bases between the two ends. Profiling relied on immunoSEQ multiplex PCR, and the TCRdb table lists in-frame clones only, not all of them. The table lists about 60,000 clones, approximately 84% of them singletons. This clonotype was sampled from a woman aged 50 to 65 with glioma. This rearrangement joins TRBV7-8 to TRBJ1-1, with D uncertain. Sequenced here: PBMCs, sampled from a glioma patient whose treatment included an IDH1 peptide vaccine. CDR3: CASSLEGRLTNTEAFF. The CDR3, as DNA: TGTGCCAGCAGCTTAGAGGGCAGACTAACGAACACTGAAGCTTTCTTT.